Described below is a single T cell receptor (beta chain) sequence and its context. Which antigen it targets is not known. Library method: the immunoSEQ multiplex PCR assay. A mixture of 60 forward primers for TCR Vbeta segments and 13 reverse primers for TCR Jbeta segments was used in the multiplex PCR. The CDR3 region of rearranged TCR beta genes was amplified from genomic DNA by a multiplex PCR assay. The amplified TCR beta libraries were sequenced on the Illumina HiSeq System as 87-base-pair reads. For the original study's pipeline: In a later analysis, roughly 80 million unique TCR beta chains were counted across the approximately 640 repertoires, and around 11 million of these chains were shared by at least two donors. Raw reads were error-corrected and collapsed into unique sequences with a nearest-neighbor algorithm that merged closely related sequences to remove PCR and sequencing errors. V, D and J gene segments were assigned by aligning CDR3 sequences to IMGT reference sequences. For a sequence to be retained, a match of at least six nucleotides to both a V gene segment and a J gene segment was required. A rearrangement counted as productive if the CDR3 had no stop codons and remained in frame with V and J, and every other rearrangement counted as non-productive. Following IMGT convention, CDR3 was defined as the stretch from the second conserved V-encoded cysteine to the conserved J-encoded phenylalanine. In an earlier analysis of some 550 of the donors, sequences lacking an unambiguous match to a single V gene segment were excluded. In an earlier analysis of about 590 of the donors, a V segment was called functional when productive rearrangements were above 56.7%, and segregating when the standard deviation between donors exceeded 5%. To diagnose cytomegalovirus status from the catalog of TCR beta chain sequences, a statistical classification framework was built. A later analysis assigned V and J genes by comparing TCR nucleotide sequences with IMGT/GENE-DB human TR gene sequences. Using the TCRdist pipeline, a later analysis assigned CDR3 sequences along with most-parsimonious VDJ recombination scenarios. In a later analysis, each TCR beta chain was defined by its CDR3 amino acid sequence together with its V-gene family, and reads without a unique V-gene family were excluded. To address suspected cross-contamination and a sequencing artifact, a later analysis removed some 620 highly shared, low-generation-probability nucleotide sequences. For each public chain, a later analysis derived a clonal expansion index from normalized ranks of inferred template counts within each repertoire. Generation probabilities in a later analysis came from a VDJ recombination model fitted to out-of-frame rearrangements, and those results were checked against IGoR. Hypergeometric tests were used in a later analysis to score TCR-TCR, TCR-HLA and TCR-CMV co-occurrence, with a repertoire-size bias correction applied to the TCR pairs. In a later analysis, false discovery rates were estimated by permuting HLA or CMV assignments 20 times. In a later analysis, co-occurring TCRs were grouped using DBSCAN, and TCRdist sequence similarity was added for clustering within HLA-allele-positive subsets. Repertoires with fewer than 30,000 or more than 120,000 public chains, plus five repertoires with anomalous nucleotide sharing, were excluded from co-occurrence clustering. In TCRdb, the immuneACCESS table is reduced to in-frame sequences with V and J assigned. These tables do not hold every clone; where another copy was compared, an unresolved V gene accounts for under half, and the others remain unexplained. D and trimming were read from the DNA, whereas the V and J calls and clone size are those reported in that table. The sample has over 45,000 clones on record. In total, the top ten clones hold roughly 2% of the sample.

The record originates from a study of cytomegalovirus exposure and HLA in healthy donors (dated 2017 in TCRdb). At the level of the whole study: An earlier analysis of about 530 of the donors reported about 280 Gb of sequence data and 117 million unique TCR beta sequences obtained from roughly 180 million T cells. Roughly 300 gigabases of sequencing data and around 88 million unique TCR sequences made up an early release that covered approximately 700 HLA-typed donors. To predict cytomegalovirus infection status, the study brought together high-throughput TCR immunosequencing, statistical association of individual TCRs with disease status, and machine learning. The aim of the study was to test whether cataloging public T cell receptors could identify signatures of past pathogen exposure. The number of donors typed differed by locus, with 629-630 for A, B, C, DRB1 and DQB1, approximately 500 for DQA1, approximately 580 for DPA1, and 450 to 480 for DPB1. Of the 398 genotyped donors, about 84% fell in the genetic ancestry cluster associated with self-reported Caucasian donors. All discovery cohort repertoires had been generated on a single sequencing platform. The study profiled the T cell repertoires of 500 to 800 subjects by immunosequencing and related them to cytomegalovirus serostatus. An earlier analysis of fewer than 700 of the donors applied high-throughput TCR beta sequencing to assess whether each TCR beta V gene segment acted as functional or pseudogenic. On average, roughly 240,000 unique TCR beta nucleotide sequences were sequenced per donor among more than 350 genotyped donors of the cohort, with roughly a sixth of those sequences being non-productive. Rather than using new phenotypic data, the later analysis identified candidate immune exposures from TCR beta sequences and from how often those sequences occurred across donors. Four or five DR-DQ haplotypes were handled as single units for association and clustering, since linkage in the cohort was strong. In addition to the first cohort of hundreds of subjects, a separate validation cohort of 130 or so different subjects was used. A later genetic analysis used genome-wide SNP genotypes for about 60% of the roughly 670 donors, treating that subset as a discovery cohort. To study patterns of TCR occurrence, a later analysis re-analyzed previously published TCR beta repertoires from 600 to 750 donors and added high-resolution HLA genotyping. HLA typing included class I and class II loci at four-digit resolution. Alongside the repertoire data, information on donor age, sex, ethnicity and CMV serostatus was compiled. The investigation overall reported the following: The presence/absence analyses assumed that sequencing depth was roughly uniform across donors, and that assumption may not be true. A further reported finding was that TCR beta sequences accurately predicted the HLA-A and HLA-B alleles for most subjects in the first cohort. A later analysis associated around 16,000 TCR beta sequences with specific HLA alleles at a false discovery rate of 0.05. A few of the identified cytomegalovirus-associated TCR beta chains were confirmed in vitro to be specific for cytomegalovirus antigens. HLA typing was unavailable for some donors at each locus, so association tests used only the typed subset. A later analysis found that TCR association rates varied across HLA loci, with DRB1 alleles showing the most associated TCRs and HLA-C alleles the fewest. A group of highly shared sequence variants was considered likely to be a technical artifact of the sequencing pipeline. A later genetic analysis associated a missense DCLRE1C variant with V-gene and J-gene trimming of TCR beta chains, and an independent cohort replicated the association. Because the 87-base-pair reads could not distinguish some IMGT-functional V segments, including TRBV6-2 and TRBV6-3, those segments were excluded. This cohort had only TCR beta chains sequenced, and the lack of alpha or paired-chain data limited which features could be detected. The classifier was reported to diagnose cytomegalovirus status with high specificity and sensitivity in both the original and validation cohorts. While some public TCRs were present in many individuals, most TCR sequences turned up only very rarely across donors. The authors suggested that the approach could potentially be extended to other disease states and immunological phenotypes. The study gave a list of some 150 TCR beta chains associated with cytomegalovirus. Because counts were too low, seventeen rarely observed V segments, including chromosome 9 orphons, were left out of the earlier analysis of a few hundred of the donors. According to a later analysis, most CMV-associated TCR beta chains appeared to be HLA-restricted, and the HLA associations seemed to be driven largely by CMV exposure. According to a later analysis, parvovirus B19, influenza, CMV and Epstein-Barr virus appeared linked to several top co-occurrence clusters. According to a later genetic analysis, donors in an Asian-associated ancestry cluster had fewer N-insertions in productive TCRs than the approximately 610-donor mean. In a later analysis, HLA-associated TCR beta chains were found to be more clonally expanded and to have lower generation probabilities than equally common non-associated chains. For the cohort, immune exposure information was limited to CMV serostatus. Linkage disequilibrium might explain the correlated functional status among segregating V segments, but an unknown experimental factor could not be excluded. Broadly in line with IMGT annotations, most TCR beta V segments showed up in productive rearrangements about 87% or about 30% of the time in an earlier analysis of 450 to 750 of the donors. When HLA alleles, especially DR and DQ, strongly co-occurred, attributing TCR associations to individual alleles was difficult.

The cohort comprised fewer than 750 healthy bone marrow donors. At the time of sampling, all cohort members were nominally healthy, though unrecorded immune exposures were likely present. The donor tested CMV seronegative, placing the donor among the roughly 400 seronegative members of the cohort. A peripheral blood sample was provided by each donor, and peripheral blood mononuclear cells were used for TCR beta sequencing. Genomic DNA was extracted from the blood cell samples with the Qiagen DNeasy Blood Extraction Kit. V is cut by 7 bases and J by 3 bases, and the space between the germline ends is 12 bases. The CDR3 runs 13 amino acids, cysteine and phenylalanine included. The retained sequence is limited to the CDR3, 39 bases, with the frame set at the first base. As encoded in the germline V gene, CDR1 is SNHLY while CDR2 is FYNNEI.

This TCR came from a young woman in good health and CMV-seronegative. The chain was built from TRBV2 and TRBJ1-1; the D gene identity is not certain. The sample taken for sequencing was PBMCs. The CDR3 protein is CASNYAADTEAFF. The nucleotide sequence reads as follows: TGTGCCAGCAACTACGCGGCGGACACTGAAGCTTTCTTT. Extended through the reference TRBV2 and TRBJ1-1 proteins, this CDR3 yields the full variable domain: EPEVTQTPSHQVTQMGQEVILRCVPISNHLYFYWYRQILGQKVEFLVSFYNNEISEKSEIFDDQFSVERPDGSNFTLKIRSTKLEDSAMYFCASNYAADTEAFFGQGTRLTVV.